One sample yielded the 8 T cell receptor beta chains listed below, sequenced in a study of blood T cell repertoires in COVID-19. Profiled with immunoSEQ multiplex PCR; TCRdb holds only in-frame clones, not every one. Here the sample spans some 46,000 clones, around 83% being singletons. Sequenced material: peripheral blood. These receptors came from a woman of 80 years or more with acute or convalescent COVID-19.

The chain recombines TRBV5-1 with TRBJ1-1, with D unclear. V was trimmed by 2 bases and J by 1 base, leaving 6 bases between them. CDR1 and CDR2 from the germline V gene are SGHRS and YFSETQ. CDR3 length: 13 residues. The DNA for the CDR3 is TGCGCCAGCAGCTTCGTAGAGAACACTGAAGCTTTCTTT. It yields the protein CASSFVENTEAFF.

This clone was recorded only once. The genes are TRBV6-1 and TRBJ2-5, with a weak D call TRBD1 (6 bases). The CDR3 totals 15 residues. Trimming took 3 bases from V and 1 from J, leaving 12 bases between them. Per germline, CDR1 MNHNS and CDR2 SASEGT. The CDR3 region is CASSEMGAGQETQYF. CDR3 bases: TGTGCCAGCAGTGAGATGGGGGCGGGCCAAGAGACCCAGTACTTC.

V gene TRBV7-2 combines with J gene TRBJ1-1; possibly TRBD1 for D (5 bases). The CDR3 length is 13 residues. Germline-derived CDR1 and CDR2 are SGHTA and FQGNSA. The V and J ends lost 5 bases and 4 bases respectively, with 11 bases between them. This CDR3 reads CASSLGGTTEAFF. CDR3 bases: TGTGCCAGCAGCCTGGGGGGGACCACTGAAGCTTTCTTT.

CDR3 in amino acids: CASSWGTDSGNTIYF. In nucleotides, the CDR3 is TGTGCCAGCAGCTGGGGGACTGACTCTGGAAACACCATATATTTT. The chain employs TRBV5-6 and TRBJ1-3; tentatively, D is TRBD1 (5 bases). Trimming pared 3 bases from V and 0 bases from J, leaving 10 bases between. Germline V gene lookup returns CDR1 SGHDT and CDR2 YYEEEE. This CDR3 has 15 residues. The full variable domain, in which reference TRBV5-6 and TRBJ1-3 provide the parts outside the CDR3, is DAGVTQSPTHLIKTRGQQVTLRCSPKSGHDTVSWYQQALGQGPQFIFQYYEEEERQRGNFPDRFSGHQFPNYSSELNVNALLLGDSALYLCASSWGTDSGNTIYFGEGSWLTVV.

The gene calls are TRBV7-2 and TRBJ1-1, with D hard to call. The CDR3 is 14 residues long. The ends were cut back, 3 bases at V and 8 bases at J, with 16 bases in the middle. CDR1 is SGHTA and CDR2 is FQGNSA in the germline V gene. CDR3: CASSFDSPTIEAFF. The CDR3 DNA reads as TGTGCCAGCAGCTTTGACTCACCGACCATCGAAGCTTTCTTT.

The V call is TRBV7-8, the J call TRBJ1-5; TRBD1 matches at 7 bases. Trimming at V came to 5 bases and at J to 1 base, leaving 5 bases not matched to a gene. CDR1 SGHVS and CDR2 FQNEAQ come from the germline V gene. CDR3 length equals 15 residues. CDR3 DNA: TGTGCCAGCAGCACCCGGGACAGAAGCAATCAGCCCCAGCATTTT. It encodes CASSTRDRSNQPQHF.

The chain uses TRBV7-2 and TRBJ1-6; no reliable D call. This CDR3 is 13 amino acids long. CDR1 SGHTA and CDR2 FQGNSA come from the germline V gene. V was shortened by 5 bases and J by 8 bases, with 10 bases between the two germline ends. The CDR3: CASSERGYSPLHF. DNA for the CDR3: TGTGCCAGCAGCGAACGGGGTTATTCACCCCTCCACTTT.

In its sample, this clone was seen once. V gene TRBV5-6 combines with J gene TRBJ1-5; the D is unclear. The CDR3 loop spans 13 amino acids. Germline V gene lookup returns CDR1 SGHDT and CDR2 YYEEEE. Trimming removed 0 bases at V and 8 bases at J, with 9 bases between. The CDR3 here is CASSLAPGKPQHF. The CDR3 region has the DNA TGTGCCAGCAGCTTGGCCCCGGGGAAGCCCCAGCATTTT.